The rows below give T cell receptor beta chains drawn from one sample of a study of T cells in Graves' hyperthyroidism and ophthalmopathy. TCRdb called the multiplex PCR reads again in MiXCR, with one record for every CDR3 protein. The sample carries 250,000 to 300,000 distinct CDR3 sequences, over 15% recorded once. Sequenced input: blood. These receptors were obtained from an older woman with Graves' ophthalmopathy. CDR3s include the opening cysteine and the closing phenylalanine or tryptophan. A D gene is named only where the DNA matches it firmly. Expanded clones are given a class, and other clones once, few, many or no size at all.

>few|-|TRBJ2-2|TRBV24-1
TGTGCCACCAGTGATGGCAGGAAGGGCAACACCGGGGAGCTGTTTTTT
CATSDGRKGNTGELFF
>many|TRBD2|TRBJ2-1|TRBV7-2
TGTGCCAGCAGCTTTTCGTCAATCTCGGCGGGAGTAAAGTACAATGAGCAGTTCTTC
CASSFSSISAGVKYNEQFF
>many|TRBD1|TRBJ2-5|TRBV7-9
TGTGCCAGCAGCATTAGACAGGGCCGGGCGGAGACCCAGTACTTC
CASSIRQGRAETQYF
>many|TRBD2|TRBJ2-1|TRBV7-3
TGTGCCAGCAGCTTAACGGGGGGGACTAGCGGAATCAATGAGCAGTTCTTC
CASSLTGGTSGINEQFF
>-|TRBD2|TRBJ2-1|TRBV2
TGTGCCAGCAAGTGGGCCGTAGGACTAGCGGGGTACAATGAGCAGTTCTTC
CASKWAVGLAGYNEQFF
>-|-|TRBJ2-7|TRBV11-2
TGTGCCAGCAGTTTTAAGGTAACCTACGAGCAGTACTTC
CASSFKVTYEQYF
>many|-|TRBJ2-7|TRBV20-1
TGCAGTGCTAGAGATCTCCATCAACCCCGCGAGCAGTACTTC
CSARDLHQPREQYF
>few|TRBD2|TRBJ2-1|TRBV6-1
TGTGCCAGCAGTTCCACGGGACTAGCGATCCCCTACAATGAGCAGTTCTTC
CASSSTGLAIPYNEQFF
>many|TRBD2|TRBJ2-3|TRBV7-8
TGTGCCAGCAGTTTCGGGGGAGGGGTAGATACGCAGTATTTT
CASSFGGGVDTQYF
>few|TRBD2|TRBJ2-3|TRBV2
TGTGCCAGCAGTGTTTCGGGACTAGCGACAGATACGCAGTATTTT
CASSVSGLATDTQYF
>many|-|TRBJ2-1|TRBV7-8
TGTGCCAGCAGCCCCAGGAGTAGCATGGCTGGCTCCTACAATGAGCAGTTCTTC
CASSPRSSMAGSYNEQFF
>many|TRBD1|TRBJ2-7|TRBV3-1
TGTGCCAGCAGCCTACAGGGGGCGCTTTACGAGCAGTACTTC
CASSLQGALYEQYF
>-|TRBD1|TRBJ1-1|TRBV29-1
TGCAGCGTTATGGGACAGTGGGGCACTGAAGCTTTCTTT
CSVMGQWGTEAFF
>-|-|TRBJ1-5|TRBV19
TGTGCCAGTAGTATGTCGGCAACCCGGGGAGCCCAGCATTTT
CASSMSATRGAQHF
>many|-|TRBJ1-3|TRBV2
TGTGCCAGCAATTCAGGGGCTGGAAACACCATATATTTT
CASNSGAGNTIYF
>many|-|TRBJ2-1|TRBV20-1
TGCAGACCCGAGAGAGGGGCCTACAATGAGCAGTTCTTC
CRPERGAYNEQFF
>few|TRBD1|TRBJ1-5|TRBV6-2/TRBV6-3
TGTGCCAGCAGTCACAAGGACAGGTTTAGCAATCAGCCCCAGCATTTT
CASSHKDRFSNQPQHF
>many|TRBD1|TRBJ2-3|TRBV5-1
TGCGCCAGCAGCTTGGGGACAGGGGTCACAGATACGCAGTATTTT
CASSLGTGVTDTQYF
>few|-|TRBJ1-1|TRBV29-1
TGCAGCACCCGTGAGGGGTTTGGCACTGAAGCTTTCTTT
CSTREGFGTEAFF
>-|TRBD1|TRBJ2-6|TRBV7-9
TGTGCCAGTGCGTCACAGGGGACTGGGGCCAACGTCCTGACTTTC
CASASQGTGANVLTF
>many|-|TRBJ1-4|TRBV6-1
TGTGCCAGCAGGACAGCAGAAAAACTGTTTTTT
CASRTAEKLFF
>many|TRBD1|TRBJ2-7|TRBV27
TGTGCCAGCCGCTTGAAGGGACAGGGGATCTTCGAGCAGTACTTC
CASRLKGQGIFEQYF
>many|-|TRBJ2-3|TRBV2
TGTGCCAGCAGGTTAGGACTATCAGGAGATACGCAGTATTTT
CASRLGLSGDTQYF
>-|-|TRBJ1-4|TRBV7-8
TGTGCCAGCAGCTTCGGGACCCCAACTAATGAAAAACTGTTTTTT
CASSFGTPTNEKLFF
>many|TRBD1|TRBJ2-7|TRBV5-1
TGCGCCAGCAGCAGAAGTTTGGGAGGACAGGGCTTCTCCTACGAGCAGTACTTC
CASSRSLGGQGFSYEQYF
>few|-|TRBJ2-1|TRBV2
TGTGCCAGCGCCATCAATGAGCAGTTCTTC
CASAINEQFF
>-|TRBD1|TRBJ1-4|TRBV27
TGTGCCAGCAGTCCACAGGGGTATGAAAAACTGTTTTTT
CASSPQGYEKLFF
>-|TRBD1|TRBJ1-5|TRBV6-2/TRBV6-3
TGTGCCAGCAGTTCAAAGTCTGGGACAGATAATCAGCCCCAGCATTTT
CASSSKSGTDNQPQHF
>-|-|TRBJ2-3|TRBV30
TGTGCCTGGACCCAGGAAGTCGAGGATACGCAGTATTTT
CAWTQEVEDTQYF
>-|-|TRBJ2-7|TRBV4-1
TGCGCCAGCAGCCAAGGCCCCGGGGGAGGCTACTACGAGCAGTACTTC
CASSQGPGGGYYEQYF
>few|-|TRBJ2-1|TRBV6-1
TGTGCCAGCACCGAGAGGGTACAGCAGTTCTTC
CASTERVQQFF
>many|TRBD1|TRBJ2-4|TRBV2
TGTGCCAGCAGTGCCCGGACAGGGCGTGGGGCCAAAAACATTCAGTACTTC
CASSARTGRGAKNIQYF
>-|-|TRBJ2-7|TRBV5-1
TGCGCCAGCAACCAGATGACGGGAAGCTCCTACGAGCAGTACTTC
CASNQMTGSSYEQYF
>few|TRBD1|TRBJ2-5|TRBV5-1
TGCGCCAGCAGCTTGGGCGGACAGGGCCTCCAAGAGACCCAGTACTTC
CASSLGGQGLQETQYF
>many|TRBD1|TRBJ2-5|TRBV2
TGTGCCAGCAGGCGGGGACAGGGGGCCCTCACCGAAGAGACCCAGTACTTC
CASRRGQGALTEETQYF
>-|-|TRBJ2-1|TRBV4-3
TGCGCCAGCAGCCAAGATGCAGTTTCCTACAATGAGCAGTTCTTC
CASSQDAVSYNEQFF
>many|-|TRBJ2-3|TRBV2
TGTGCCAGCAATGGCCAGATCCCCAGCACAGATACGCAGTATTTT
CASNGQIPSTDTQYF
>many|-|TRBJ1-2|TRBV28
TGTGCCAGCAGTTCGGAGTACCGAGACTACACCTTC
CASSSEYRDYTF